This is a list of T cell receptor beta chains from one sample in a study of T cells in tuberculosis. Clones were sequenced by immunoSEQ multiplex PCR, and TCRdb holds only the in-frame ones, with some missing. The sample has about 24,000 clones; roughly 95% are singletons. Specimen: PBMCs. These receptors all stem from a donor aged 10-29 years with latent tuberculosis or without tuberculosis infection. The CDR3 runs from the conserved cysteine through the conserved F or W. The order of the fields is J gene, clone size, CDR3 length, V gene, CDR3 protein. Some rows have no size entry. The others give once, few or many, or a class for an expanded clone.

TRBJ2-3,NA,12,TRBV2,CASRYGADTQYF
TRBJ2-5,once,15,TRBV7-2,CASSREGGGQETQYF
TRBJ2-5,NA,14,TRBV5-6,CASSLGQGQETQYF
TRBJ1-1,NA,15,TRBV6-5,CASSYSWQGASEAFF
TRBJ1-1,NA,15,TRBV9,CASSAGGHLNTEAFF
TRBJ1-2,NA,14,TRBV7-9,CASSLGDRNYGYTF
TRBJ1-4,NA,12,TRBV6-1,CASRTWVEKLFF
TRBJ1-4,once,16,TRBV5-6,CASSRQGFASNEKLFF
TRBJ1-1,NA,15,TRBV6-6,CASRGTGGGNTEAFF
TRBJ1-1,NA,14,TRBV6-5,CASSYGQANTEAFF
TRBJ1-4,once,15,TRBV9,CASSDPATGDEKLFF
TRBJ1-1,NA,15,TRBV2,CASSDPGQGGTEAFF
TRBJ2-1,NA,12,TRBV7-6,CASSLLSNEQFF
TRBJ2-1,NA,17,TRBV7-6,CASSPRPLGGLGNEQFF
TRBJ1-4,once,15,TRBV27,CASSASQSTNEKLFF
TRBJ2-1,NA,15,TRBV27,CASSLLRDRGNEQFF
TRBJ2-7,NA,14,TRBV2,CASSETVGSYEQYF
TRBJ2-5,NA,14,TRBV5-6,CASSLGVLLQTQYF
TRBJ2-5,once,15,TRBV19,CASSSYRAEGETQYF
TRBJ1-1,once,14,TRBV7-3,CASSLRHQNTEAFF
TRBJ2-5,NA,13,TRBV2,CASRRGGGETQYF
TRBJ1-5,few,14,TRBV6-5,CASRLTGFNQPQHF